The 13 T cell receptor beta chains presented below share a single source sample, sequenced in a study of blood T cell repertoires in COVID-19. Method: immunoSEQ multiplex PCR; TCRdb's copy keeps in-frame clones and lacks some. The data show approximately 230,000 clones, with 88% seen just once and around 15% held by the top ten. The sequencing sample was made of PBMCs or T cells enriched from blood (not recorded which). Every receptor here comes from a woman in her forties or fifties with acute COVID-19.

The CDR3 protein is CASSHLAGTDTQYF. The CDR3 DNA is TGTGCCAGCAGTCACTTAGCGGGCACAGATACGCAGTATTTT. The V call is TRBV6-6, the J call TRBJ2-3, with TRBD2 as a possible D gene (6 bases). The CDR3 has 14 residues. V shed 5 bases and J shed 1 base, with 10 bases lying between them. Germline V lookup: CDR1 MNHNY, CDR2 SVGAGI (reference sequence).

The rearrangement uses TRBV5-1 and TRBJ2-7, with 11 bases fitting TRBD2. This CDR3 contains 17 residues. V shed 1 base and J 2 bases; nucleotides not matched to a gene: 8. Germline V lookup: CDR1 SGHRS, CDR2 YFSETQ. The CDR3 protein is CASSLRTSGSRTYEQYF. The CDR3 DNA reads as TGCGCCAGCAGCTTGAGAACTAGCGGGAGTAGGACCTACGAGCAGTACTTC.

The chain has TRBV7-9 and TRBJ1-5, with 9 bases that match TRBD1. The CDR3 runs 17 residues. Germline V gives CDR1 SEHNR, CDR2 FQNEAQ (reference sequence). Unmatched junction bases numbered 7, after V lost 3 bases and J lost 1 base. CDR3: CASSFVGQGKSNQPQHF. The DNA of the CDR3 is TGTGCCAGCAGCTTTGTCGGACAGGGGAAGAGCAATCAGCCCCAGCATTTT.

This chain uses TRBV28 with TRBJ2-7, with 9 nucleotides matching TRBD2. The CDR3 is 15 residues long. After removal of 6 bases from V and 2 bases from J, the junction contained 8 bases not matched to a gene. Germline CDR1 reads MDHEN; CDR2 reads SYDVKM. The CDR3 DNA sequence: TGTGCCAGCAGCTCCCCAGCGGGAGGCACCTACGAGCAGTACTTC. The encoded protein is CASSSPAGGTYEQYF.

The chain is built from TRBV5-1 and TRBJ2-3; tentatively, D is TRBD1 (5 bases). The CDR3 is 15 residues long. Trimming shortened V by 4 bases and J by 2 bases, and 14 bases separated the two germline ends. CDR1 and CDR2 from the germline V gene are SGHRS and YFSETQ. Here the CDR3 reads CASSGTGHLTDTQYF. As DNA, the CDR3 is TGCGCCAGCAGCGGAACAGGCCACCTCACAGATACGCAGTATTTT.

The chain combines TRBV7-2 with TRBJ2-3, with a tentative D call TRBD2 (6 bases). Germline-derived CDR1 and CDR2 are SGHTA and FQGNSA. Between the trimmed V and J ends, which lost 2 bases and 0 bases, there was a span of 12 bases. The CDR3 extends over 16 amino acids. The CDR3, as DNA: TGTGCCAGCAGCTTAAGAGTTCGGGGGAGCACAGATACGCAGTATTTT. Protein: CASSLRVRGSTDTQYF.

In nucleotides, the CDR3 is TGTGCCAGCAGCTTAGATGGCAGGCGTGAAAAACTGTTTTTT. It is translated as CASSLDGRREKLFF. The chain carries TRBV11-2 and TRBJ1-4; no definite D call. V was pared by 0 bases and J by 7 bases, with 9 bases between. Germline V gives CDR1 SGHAT, CDR2 FQNNGV. This CDR3 spans 14 amino acids.

Points on this clone: Additional DNA sequences in this sample encode the identical CDR3. This sequence joins TRBV5-1 and TRBJ2-7, with 8 bases fitting TRBD2. CDR3 length equals 15 residues. Germline V gene sequence: CDR1 SGHRS, CDR2 YFSETQ. The junction had 2 bases not matched to a gene; V was cut back by 0 bases and J by 0 bases. CDR3 DNA sequence: TGCGCCAGCAGCTTGGGTACTAGCGGCTCCTACGAGCAGTACTTC. The encoded protein is CASSLGTSGSYEQYF.

The CDR3 DNA sequence: TGTGCCTGGAGCAGGTTTAATGAAAAACTGTTTTTT. Translation: CAWSRFNEKLFF. V usage is TRBV30 and J usage is TRBJ1-4; D is ambiguous. Trimming removed 3 bases from V and 4 bases from J, with 6 bases in between. The germline CDR1 and CDR2 sequences are GTSNPN and SVGIG (reference sequence). This CDR3 contains 12 residues. Based on the CDR3 plus reference TRBV30 and TRBJ1-4, the full variable domain is SQTIHQWPATLVQPVGSPLSLECTVEGTSNPNLYWYRQAAGRGLQLLFYSVGIGQISSEVPQNLSASRPQDRQFILSSKKLLLSDSGFYLCAWSRFNEKLFFGSGTQLSVL.

This chain uses TRBV15 with TRBJ2-1; D uncertain. Germline V gene sequence: CDR1 LNHNV, CDR2 YYDKDF (reference sequence). This CDR3 has 13 residues. V was shortened by 0 bases and J by 4 bases, with 4 bases between the two germline ends. DNA for the CDR3: TGTGCCACCAGCAGAGAGAGGTACAATGAGCAGTTCTTC. Translating it yields CATSRERYNEQFF.

The chain is built from TRBV30 and TRBJ1-3; TRBD1 agrees at 9 bases. Per germline, CDR1 GTSNPN and CDR2 SVGIG (reference sequence). Unmatched junction bases numbered 9, after V lost 3 bases and J lost 3 bases. The CDR3 sequence is 16 residues long. The CDR3 sequence is CAWSPGTGLYGNTIYF. The CDR3 DNA sequence: TGTGCCTGGAGCCCTGGGACAGGGTTGTATGGAAACACCATATATTTT.

This clone came up many times. This chain joins TRBV30 and TRBJ1-5; D perhaps matches TRBD1 (5 bases). This CDR3 region has 14 residues. Germline CDR1 reads GTSNPN; CDR2 reads SVGIG (reference sequence). The germline V and J ends were trimmed by 3 bases and 1 base, with 10 bases remaining between them. The CDR3, as DNA: TGTGCCTGGAGAGGGGTTGGAAGCAATCAGCCCCAGCATTTT. It encodes CAWRGVGSNQPQHF. The complete variable domain, with remaining parts taken from reference TRBV30 and TRBJ1-5, reads SQTIHQWPATLVQPVGSPLSLECTVEGTSNPNLYWYRQAAGRGLQLLFYSVGIGQISSEVPQNLSASRPQDRQFILSSKKLLLSDSGFYLCAWRGVGSNQPQHFGDGTRLSIL.

The chain has TRBV3-1 (or the pseudogene TRBV3-2) and TRBJ1-4; 9 nucleotides match TRBD1. V lost 2 bases, J lost 8 bases, and 6 bases stayed unmatched. The V gene's germline CDR1 is LGHDT and CDR2 YNNKEL (reference sequence). The CDR3 spans 15 residues. The CDR3 loop reads CASSQQGQGGEKLFF. DNA for the CDR3: TGTGCCAGCAGCCAACAGGGACAGGGCGGAGAAAAACTGTTTTTT.